A single sample gave rise to the 3 T cell receptor beta chains below, sequenced in a study of tumor-infiltrating T cells and Merkel cell polyomavirus. On the study more broadly: CD8+ T cells recognized the Merkel cell polyomavirus KLL epitope.

Robust Merkel cell polyomavirus Large T antigen positivity by immunohistochemistry was seen in all patients' tumors. Method: immunoSEQ multiplex PCR; TCRdb's copy keeps in-frame clones and lacks some. Of 20,000 to 25,000 clones listed, about 85% were seen once; the top ten hold roughly 2.7%. The sample was lymph node tissue. These receptors all come from a man between 45 and 60 years old with Merkel cell carcinoma.

This clone has just one count. The chain joins TRBV7-8 to TRBJ1-6; D is possibly TRBD1 (6 bases). Germline CDR1 reads SGHVS; CDR2 reads FQNEAQ. Trimming left V 6 bases short and J 6 bases short, with 9 bases between. The CDR3 runs 13 residues. The CDR3 here is CASSTGSNSPLHF. CDR3 coding DNA: TGTGCCAGCAGTACAGGGTCTAATTCACCCCTCCACTTT.

This clone was detected only once. This chain links TRBV7-9 with TRBJ2-7, with D maybe TRBD1 (6 bases). Trimming took 8 bases from V and 0 from J, leaving 11 bases between them. The CDR3 totals 13 residues. CDR1 is SEHNR and CDR2 is FQNEAQ in the germline V gene (reference sequence). The chain's CDR3 is CASRSGASYEQYF. CDR3 nucleotides: TGTGCCAGCCGATCAGGGGCCTCCTACGAGCAGTACTTC.

This chain uses TRBV28 with TRBJ1-1; D is unclear. Trimming pared 2 bases from V and 5 bases from J, leaving 12 bases between. This CDR3 region has 14 residues. Looked up from germline, CDR1 is MDHEN and CDR2 is SYDVKM. CDR3 nucleotide sequence: TGTGCCAGCAGTTTAGACTACCAGCAGACTGAAGCTTTCTTT. It translates to CASSLDYQQTEAFF.